A single count supports the clone carrying this TCR beta chain. What it recognizes is unknown. There are 14 residues in the CDR3. V gave up 5 bases and J gave up 4 bases, with 14 bases separating them. Germline lookup yields CDR1 SGHTA and CDR2 FQGNSA. The source of the sample is a study of memory CD4+ T cells and cytomegalovirus serostatus. On the study more broadly: Of the healthy Belgian adults, 9 were CMV seropositive and fewer than 30 seronegative.

Whole-study results and caveats: CMV serostatus prediction reached median AUC approximately 0.95, or 0.91 with US-trained model.

Single viable CD3+CD4+CD8-CD45RO+ cells were sorted as the memory CD4+ T cells. After thawing, CD4+ T cells were positively selected. As handled by the study authors: Out-of-frame sequences were removed, leaving a few million distinct TCRbeta sequences. Profiling relied on immunoSEQ multiplex PCR, and the TCRdb table lists in-frame clones only, not all of them. The DNA gave D and trimming, while V, J and clone size come from that table. The data contain 35,000 to 50,000 clones, about three quarters of them singletons. The receptor was isolated from an adult in good health and CMV-seronegative. Sequencing input: memory CD4+ T cells from blood. This chain connects TRBV7-2 to TRBJ1-2; TRBD1 is a possible D gene (5 bases). Here the CDR3 reads CASSPAWGRYGYTF. The CDR3 DNA follows: TGTGCCAGCAGCCCGGCGTGGGGACGCTATGGCTACACCTTC. The full variable domain, in which reference TRBV7-2 and TRBJ1-2 provide the parts outside the CDR3, is GAGVSQSPSNKVTEKGKDVELRCDPISGHTALYWYRQSLGQGLEFLIYFQGNSAPDKSGLPSDRFSAERTGGSVSTLTIQRTQQEDSAVYLCASSPAWGRYGYTFGSGTRLTVV.